These 10 T cell receptor beta chains were all obtained from the same sample, sequenced in a study of control samples from healthy donors and cancer patients. The method was immunoSEQ multiplex PCR; TCRdb's version includes in-frame clones alone and lacks a portion of them. The table shows some 140,000 clones, with about 94% occurring only once. Sequencing used blood. These TCRs come from a man in his forties in good health.

V gene TRBV12-3 or TRBV12-4 combines with J gene TRBJ2-7; D not resolved. Trimming took 7 bases from V and 4 from J, leaving 11 bases between them. The CDR3 covers 12 residues. In DNA, the CDR3 is TGTGCCAGCACCACGGACGGGTACGAGCAGTACTTC. Translating gives CASTTDGYEQYF.

The rearrangement uses TRBV6-5 and TRBJ1-1; no reliable D call. Germline CDR1 MNHEY, CDR2 SVGAGI. The CDR3 extends over 15 amino acids. V lost 5 bases and J 2 bases, leaving 15 bases between the germline ends. CDR3 loop: CASSPQSLGNTEAFF. Written as DNA, the CDR3 is TGTGCCAGCAGTCCCCAGTCTCTCGGTAACACTGAAGCTTTCTTT.

V is TRBV27 and J is TRBJ1-5, with D uncertain. Between the trimmed V and J ends, which lost 8 bases and 4 bases, there was a span of 6 bases. CDR1 is MNHEY, CDR2 SMNVEV, per germline (reference sequence). The CDR3 covers 11 residues. CDR3 sequence reads: CASGINQPQHF. CDR3 bases: TGTGCCAGCGGAATAAATCAGCCCCAGCATTTT.

The table lists this clone with a count of one. The V and J genes are TRBV6-5 and TRBJ2-3; D tentatively fits TRBD1 or TRBD2 (5 bases each). V was trimmed by 2 bases and J by 5 bases, leaving 8 bases between them. Germline V lookup: CDR1 MNHEY, CDR2 SVGAGI. The CDR3 spans 13 residues. CDR3 bases: TGTGCCAGCAGTTACCGGGACGGAGATACGCAGTATTTT. Protein: CASSYRDGDTQYF.

The chain couples TRBV21-1 to TRBJ2-2; TRBD1, the table's D call, was not compared with the DNA. TRBV21-1 is deemed a pseudogene. The CDR3 loop spans 16 amino acids. CDR3 DNA sequence: TGTGCCAGCAGGGAACGACAGGGGGCGAGGTCCGGGGAGCTGTTTTTT. Encoded protein: CASRERQGARSGELFF.

The rearrangement links TRBV10-1 to TRBJ1-3; D is possibly TRBD1 (5 bases). Germline values: CDR1 WNHNN, CDR2 SYGVQD (reference sequence). CDR3 length: 15 residues. V was shortened by 2 bases and J by 2 bases, with 10 bases between the two germline ends. CDR3 nucleotides: TGCGCCAGCAGTGAGGCCGACAGAACTGGAAACACCATATATTTT. Its translation: CASSEADRTGNTIYF.

The chain links TRBV7-9 to TRBJ2-5; D gene ambiguous. The CDR3 extends over 12 amino acids. Trimming removed 5 bases from V and 5 bases from J, with 9 bases in between. Per the germline V gene, CDR1 is SEHNR and CDR2 is FQNEAQ (reference sequence). The CDR3: CASSRLGETQYF. For the CDR3, the DNA is TGTGCCAGCAGCCGCTTGGGGGAGACCCAGTACTTC.

The chain recombines TRBV7-9 with TRBJ1-3; D might be TRBD1 (5 bases). V was pared by 7 bases and J by 1 base, with 8 bases between. Germline assignment: CDR1 SEHNR and CDR2 FQNEAQ (reference sequence). This CDR3 contains 13 residues. The DNA of the CDR3 is TGTGCCAGCAAACCAGGGTCTGGAAACACCATATATTTT. It codes for CASKPGSGNTIYF.

In its sample, this clone was seen a few times. The CDR3 spells CAWSLNRGHEQYF. The DNA for the CDR3 is TGTGCCTGGTCGTTGAACAGGGGCCACGAGCAGTACTTC. The chain links TRBV30 to TRBJ2-7; 7 nucleotides align to TRBD1. This CDR3 has 13 amino acids. After removal of 5 bases from V and 5 bases from J, the junction contained 9 bases not matched to a gene. Germline V gene sequence: CDR1 GTSNPN, CDR2 SVGIG (reference sequence).

The V and J genes are TRBV27 and TRBJ1-2; 7 bases fit TRBD1. Germline loops: CDR1 MNHEY, CDR2 SMNVEV (reference sequence). With 6 bases clipped from V and 8 bases from J, the junction kept 9 bases outside the gene matches. The CDR3 is made up of 13 amino acids. As DNA, the CDR3 is TGTGCCAGCAGAGGGCAGGGGGGTCTCGGCTACACCTTC. The encoded protein is CASRGQGGLGYTF.